Described below is a single T cell receptor beta chain sequence and its context. Its specificity is not known. Method: immunoSEQ multiplex PCR; TCRdb's copy keeps in-frame clones and lacks some. This table has more than 200,000 clones, approximately 84% appearing once. The donors were members of the validation cohort comprising approximately 110 subjects, separate from the roughly 690-subject first cohort. The germline CDR1 and CDR2 sequences are SNHLY and FYNNEI. V was shortened by 2 bases and J by 10 bases, with 14 bases between the two germline ends. The CDR3 is made up of 13 amino acids. This entry comes from a study of cytomegalovirus exposure and HLA in healthy donors. Study findings and constraints: Most TCR sequences were rare, but some public TCRs occurred in many donors.

The chain couples TRBV2 to TRBJ1-1; no clear D. This TCR derives from a man younger than 30 in good health and CMV-seropositive. Sequenced input: PBMCs. The CDR3 DNA sequence: TGTGCCAGCAGTGAAAGGAGAGTGGAGGGAGCTTTCTTT. Translating gives CASSERRVEGAFF.